These 25 T cell receptor beta chains originate from one sample sequenced in a study of Graves' ophthalmopathy and Graves' hyperthyroidism. Amplifying from RNA transcripts, the study obtained TCR beta CDR3 regions. HTBI-primed RT-PCR formed the first round, and a multiplex PCR formed the second. In TCRdb, the multiplex PCR reads were re-called with MiXCR into one record per CDR3 protein. The top ten clones hold less than 4.5% of a sample with roughly 600,000 distinct CDR3 sequences, about 40% of them seen once. Sequencing used peripheral blood or thyroid tissue (not recorded which). These receptors all come from an adult man with Graves' hyperthyroidism.

Details on this clonotype: Possible read error: a much larger clone is one base away. The chain recombines TRBV20-1 with TRBJ2-5, with D hard to call. This CDR3 has 15 residues. Germline-derived CDR1 and CDR2 are DFQATT and SNEGSKA (reference sequence). Here the CDR3 reads CSAREDGRYQEAQYF. CDR3 sequence (DNA): TGCAGTGCTAGAGAGGACGGACGGTACCAAGAGGCCCAGTACTTC.

J is TRBJ1-4 and V is TRBV5-1; D unclear. Looked up from germline, CDR1 is SGHRS and CDR2 is YFSETQ. Trimming took off 0 bases at V and 0 bases at J, with 6 bases between the two ends. The CDR3 length is 15 residues. CDR3 amino acids: CASSLAGSTNEKLFF. The CDR3 DNA follows: TGCGCCAGCAGCTTGGCAGGATCAACTAATGAAAAACTGTTTTTT.

This clonotype was detected ten times or more. V and J are TRBV10-3 and TRBJ1-2; D is perhaps TRBD1 (5 bases). This CDR3 has 18 amino acids. V was cut by 4 bases and J by 3 bases, with 24 bases left in between. Germline V CDR1 and CDR2: ENHRY, SYGVKD. The CDR3 loop reads CAISAYPGTEFDDYGYTF. CDR3 DNA: TGTGCCATCAGTGCTTATCCCGGGACGGAATTTGACGACTATGGCTACACCTTC.

In its sample, this clonotype was seen many times. The J gene is TRBJ1-6, the V gene TRBV6-2 or TRBV6-3, with D uncertain. The CDR3 is made up of 13 amino acids. The germline gives CDR1 MNHEY, CDR2 SVGEGT. Deletions cut 6 bases from V and 8 bases from J, with 11 bases between. CDR3 amino acids: CASSREAYSPLHF. As DNA, the CDR3 is TGTGCCAGCAGCCGGGAAGCGTATTCACCCCTCCACTTT.

This clonotype was counted once. With a much larger clone just one base away, this may be a read error. The chain uses TRBV2 and TRBJ1-4; no reliable D call. The CDR3 contains 16 residues. The germline V gene encodes CDR1 SNHLY and CDR2 FYNNEI. The CDR3 reads CASGEPYMGTNEKLFF. DNA for the CDR3: TGTGCCAGCGGTGAACCCTACATGGGGACTAATGAAAAACTGTTTTTT.

The chain couples TRBV15 to TRBJ1-5, with D tentatively TRBD1 (6 bases). The germline V gene encodes CDR1 LNHNV and CDR2 YYDKDF (reference sequence). CDR3 size: 15 residues. Trimming removed 3 bases from V and 4 bases from J, with 13 bases in between. The CDR3 bases are TGTGCCACCAGCAGCTCCGGACAGCTTAATCAGCCCCAGCATTTT. Amino acid sequence: CATSSSGQLNQPQHF.

Comment on this clonotype: A read error may explain this, as a much larger clone is one base away. V is TRBV29-1 and J is TRBJ1-2; perhaps TRBD1 as D (6 bases). Per germline, CDR1 SQVTM and CDR2 ANQGSEA. This CDR3 is 13 amino acids long. Here the CDR3 reads CSVDMGGEPGCTF. The CDR3 coding sequence is TGCAGCGTTGATATGGGGGGCGAGCCTGGCTGCACCTTC. Full variable domain (remainder filled in from reference TRBV29-1 and TRBJ1-2): SAVISQKPSRDICQRGTSLTIQCQVDSQVTMMFWYRQQPGQSLTLIATANQGSEATYESGFVIDKFPISRPNLTFSTLTVSNMSPEDSSIYLCSVDMGGEPGCTFGSGTRLTVV.

The chain employs TRBV20-1 and TRBJ2-3; TRBD2 is a possible D gene (6 bases). The CDR3 runs to 14 residues. Trimming took 2 bases from V and 2 from J, leaving 11 bases between them. Looked up from germline, CDR1 is DFQATT and CDR2 is SNEGSKA (reference sequence). The CDR3 region is CSARKTGDTDTQYF. DNA for the CDR3: TGCAGTGCTAGAAAAACGGGAGACACAGATACGCAGTATTTT.

The CDR3 nucleotides read TGTGCCAGCAGTGAATGGTCGGGCAGGGAAAATGAGCAGTACTTC. Its translation is CASSEWSGRENEQYF. The chain employs TRBV2 and TRBJ2-7, with D tentatively TRBD1 (5 bases). This CDR3 spans 15 amino acids. The germline gives CDR1 SNHLY, CDR2 FYNNEI. The V end was cut by 2 bases, the J end by 7 bases, with 18 bases between. Full variable domain (rest looked up from reference TRBV2 and TRBJ2-7): EPEVTQTPSHQVTQMGQEVILRCVPISNHLYFYWYRQILGQKVEFLVSFYNNEISEKSEIFDDQFSVERPDGSNFTLKIRSTKLEDSAMYFCASSEWSGRENEQYFGPGTRLTVT.

This clonotype has only one observation. V gene TRBV7-8 combines with J gene TRBJ2-5, with TRBD1 as a possible D gene (6 bases). The assigned J gene may be wrong: the sequence end matches TRBJ2-1 better. This CDR3 comprises 14 residues. CDR1 SGHVS and CDR2 FQNEAQ come from the germline V gene. Written as DNA, the CDR3 is TGTGCCAGCAGCTTGGTTCCAGGGGCGGATGAGCAGTTCTTC. This codes for CASSLVPGADEQFF.

This clonotype turned up a few times. V and J are TRBV11-3 and TRBJ2-5; TRBD1 agrees at 8 bases. CDR1 is SGHNT and CDR2 is YENEEA in the germline V gene. The V gene end was trimmed by 5 bases and the J gene end by 1 base; junction bases not matched to a gene: 9. This CDR3 is built from 16 residues. CDR3 in amino acids: CASSVPGQGVQETQYF. The CDR3 DNA is TGTGCCAGCAGCGTTCCAGGACAGGGCGTCCAAGAGACCCAGTACTTC. Filled out from reference TRBV11-3 and TRBJ2-5, the complete variable domain reads EAGVVQSPRYKIIEKKQPVAFWCNPISGHNTLYWYLQNLGQGPELLIRYENEEAVDDSQLPKDRFSAERLKGVDSTLKIQPAELGDSAVYLCASSVPGQGVQETQYFGPGTRLLVL.

The chain uses TRBV14 and TRBJ2-7; 8 nucleotides align to TRBD2. J lost 4 bases, V lost 0 bases, and 11 bases had no gene match. Germline CDR1 and CDR2: SGHDN and FVKESK. This CDR3 comprises 17 residues. CDR3 sequence reads: CASSQEPWSSGLYEQYF. As DNA, the CDR3 is TGTGCCAGCAGCCAAGAACCATGGTCTAGCGGGTTGTACGAGCAGTACTTC.

This clonotype occurred a few times. The chain recombines TRBV30 with TRBJ1-2; D perhaps matches TRBD1 (5 bases). With 4 bases removed from V and 0 bases from J, the gap between germline ends came to 12 bases. Per germline, CDR1 GTSNPN and CDR2 SVGIG (reference sequence). The CDR3 length is 14 residues. The CDR3 nucleotides read TGTGCCTGGACTTTGGGACGGACTAACTATGGCTACACCTTC. Translating it yields CAWTLGRTNYGYTF.

This clonotype was found many times. This chain uses TRBV9 with TRBJ2-2; D is undetermined. This CDR3 has 12 residues. The germline gives CDR1 SGDLS, CDR2 YYNGEE. The ends were cut back, 2 bases at V and 6 bases at J, with 5 bases in the middle. The DNA of the CDR3 is TGTGCCAGCAGCGTCGCCGCCGGGGAGCTGTTTTTT. Amino acid sequence: CASSVAAGELFF.

The CDR3 DNA follows: TGTGCCAGCAGTTTCAATCAGGGCGCTGAAGCTTTCTTT. It codes for CASSFNQGAEAFF. J is TRBJ1-1 and V is TRBV6-5; maybe TRBD1 (5 bases). Germline CDR1 MNHEY, CDR2 SVGAGI. The CDR3 runs 13 residues. With 4 bases removed from V and 6 bases from J, the gap between germline ends came to 12 bases.

This clonotype was seen a single time. The chain combines TRBV7-9 with TRBJ1-6; the D gene is possibly TRBD1 (5 bases). This CDR3 comprises 13 residues. The ends were cut back, 8 bases at V and 9 bases at J, with 14 bases in the middle. Germline CDR1 reads SEHNR; CDR2 reads FQNEAQ (reference sequence). In DNA form, the CDR3 reads TGTGCCAGCGGCAAGGGGAGAAGTTCACCCCTCCACTTT. This gives the protein CASGKGRSSPLHF.

This rearrangement joins TRBV19 to TRBJ2-3; D is unresolved. CDR3 size: 14 residues. Germline V gives CDR1 LNHDA, CDR2 SQIVND (reference sequence). V shed 6 bases and J shed 2 bases, with 12 bases lying between them. The CDR3 DNA is TGTGCCAGTAGCGAGATGCGTTACACAGATACGCAGTATTTT. Translated: CASSEMRYTDTQYF.

CDR3 sequence: CACRTAGSSPLHF. The CDR3 DNA is TGTGCCTGTCGTACGGCAGGATCTTCACCCCTCCACTTT. The chain employs TRBV30 and TRBJ1-6; D remains unclear. The germline V and J ends were trimmed by 6 bases and 9 bases, with 15 bases remaining between them. The V gene's germline CDR1 is GTSNPN and CDR2 SVGIG (reference sequence). This CDR3 region has 13 residues.

As for this clonotype: The junction shows a germline mismatch at one end, possibly a read error. The V gene is TRBV7-2, the J gene TRBJ1-6; the D gene is possibly TRBD1 (5 bases). The CDR3 has 13 amino acids. CDR1 is SGHTA, CDR2 FQGNSA, per germline. CDR3 loop: CASTREGNSPPHF. CDR3 bases: TGTGCCAGCACCAGGGAAGGGAATTCACCCCCCCACTTT.

A note on this clonotype: Given a much more abundant clone one base away, this may be a read error. The V gene is TRBV12-3 or TRBV12-4, the J gene TRBJ1-4; D gene uncertain. The CDR3 totals 14 residues. Written as DNA, the CDR3 is TGTGCCAGCCTGAAAAAGGGATCGAATGAAATACTGTTTTTT. It codes for CASLKKGSNEILFF.

Details on this clonotype: The CDR3 does not end in the conserved phenylalanine or tryptophan, so this is likely a read error. The J gene is TRBJ1-1, the V gene TRBV7-2, with D uncertain. Germline V gene sequence: CDR1 SGHTA, CDR2 FQGNSA. CDR3 length: 12 residues. The V end was cut by 5 bases, the J end by 1 base, with 5 bases between. The DNA for the CDR3 is TGTGCCAGCAGCCGAAGGAACACTGAAGCTTTCTCT. Amino acid sequence: CASSRRNTEAFS.

The gene calls are TRBV27 and TRBJ1-1, with 7 bases aligning to TRBD1. Germline trimming cut 7 bases from V and 13 bases from J; bases unmatched to any gene: 12. This CDR3 comprises 12 residues. Germline V lookup: CDR1 MNHEY, CDR2 SMNVEV (reference sequence). The CDR3 sequence: CASNGGGTEDFF. CDR3 DNA: TGTGCCAGCAACGGGGGTGGGACAGAGGATTTCTTT.

This clonotype was recorded at least ten times. The rearrangement joins TRBV12-3 or TRBV12-4 to TRBJ2-5; TRBD2 matches at 10 bases. The length of the CDR3 is 15 residues. V trimming: 3 bases; J trimming: 3 bases; junction bases outside the gene matches: 4. The CDR3 coding sequence is TGTGCCAGCAGTTTGAAGCGGGGGGGCGAAGAGACCCAGTACTTC. It encodes CASSLKRGGEETQYF.

This clonotype was counted many times. The CDR3 loop reads CASINWGAGANVLTF. CDR3 in DNA: TGTGCCAGCATTAATTGGGGGGCTGGGGCCAACGTCCTGACTTTC. This sequence joins TRBV6-6 and TRBJ2-6, with D possibly TRBD2 on 6 matching bases. The CDR3 totals 15 residues. Germline CDR1 and CDR2: MNHNY and SVGAGI (reference sequence). V lost 7 bases to trimming and J lost 2 bases, with 12 bases between them.

This chain links TRBV7-9 with TRBJ2-7; 7 nucleotides align to TRBD2. V trimming: 5 bases; J trimming: 0 bases; junction bases outside the gene matches: 7. Germline V gene lookup returns CDR1 SEHNR and CDR2 FQNEAQ (reference sequence). The CDR3 sequence is 15 residues long. This CDR3 is CASSQRGESSYEQYF. CDR3 coding DNA: TGTGCCAGCAGCCAACGGGGGGAATCCTCCTACGAGCAGTACTTC.